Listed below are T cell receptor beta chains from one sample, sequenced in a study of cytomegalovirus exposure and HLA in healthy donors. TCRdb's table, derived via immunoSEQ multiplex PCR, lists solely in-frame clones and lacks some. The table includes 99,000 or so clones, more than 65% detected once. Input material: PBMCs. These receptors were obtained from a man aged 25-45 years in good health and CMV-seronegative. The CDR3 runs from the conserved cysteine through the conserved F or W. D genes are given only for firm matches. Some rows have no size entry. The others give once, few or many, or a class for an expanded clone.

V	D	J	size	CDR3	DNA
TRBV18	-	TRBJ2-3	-	CASSPGRSTDTQYF	TGTGCCAGCTCACCGGGCAGGAGCACAGATACGCAGTATTTT
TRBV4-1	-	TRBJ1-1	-	CASSPQWNTEAFF	TGCGCCAGCAGCCCTCAGTGGAACACTGAAGCTTTCTTT
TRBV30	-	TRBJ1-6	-	CAWRNYNPPLHF	TGTGCCTGGAGGAACTATAATCCACCCCTCCACTTT
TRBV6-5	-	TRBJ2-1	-	CASSYLNEQFF	TGTGCCAGCAGTTATCTCAATGAGCAGTTCTTC
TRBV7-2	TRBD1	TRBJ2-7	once	CASSFDRVKSYEQYF	TGTGCCAGCAGCTTCGACAGGGTGAAGTCCTACGAGCAGTACTTC
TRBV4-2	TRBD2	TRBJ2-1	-	CASSLPTSGRRDEQFF	TGTGCCAGCAGCCTTCCAACTAGCGGGAGAAGGGATGAGCAGTTCTTC
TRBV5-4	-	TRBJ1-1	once	CASSLDRAENTEAFF	TGTGCCAGCAGCTTGGACAGGGCGGAGAACACTGAAGCTTTCTTT
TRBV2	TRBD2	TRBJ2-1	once	CASSEGGGNEQFF	TGTGCCAGCAGTGAAGGGGGGGGCAATGAGCAGTTCTTC
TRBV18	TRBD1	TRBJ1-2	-	CASSPLQGSGQNDYGYTF	TGTGCCAGCTCACCACTCCAAGGTTCGGGACAGAACGATTATGGCTACACCTTC
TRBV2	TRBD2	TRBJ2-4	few	CASSSTRMGLAGVVQYF	TGTGCCAGCAGTTCAACACGGATGGGACTAGCGGGAGTAGTTCAGTACTTC
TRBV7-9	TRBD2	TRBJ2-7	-	CASSRSGRLATEQYF	TGTGCCAGCAGCCGGAGCGGGAGACTAGCTACGGAGCAGTACTTC
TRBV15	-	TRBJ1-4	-	CATSRAGEGEKLFF	TGTGCCACCAGCAGAGCGGGGGAGGGAGAAAAACTGTTTTTT